Shown below are 19 T cell receptor beta chains from a single sample sequenced in a study of blood T cell repertoires in COVID-19. Sequencing was performed with immunoSEQ multiplex PCR; in TCRdb, only in-frame clones are kept and a portion is missing. The sample shows about 14,000 clones, around 84% of them seen only once. The sample consisted of peripheral blood. These TCRs come from a woman aged 45-65 years with active or convalescent COVID-19.

The chain recombines TRBV28 with TRBJ2-1; 8 bases align to TRBD2. The length of the CDR3 is 16 residues. V shed 6 bases, J shed 5 bases, and the junction held 12 bases outside the gene matches. CDR1 and CDR2 from the germline V gene are MDHEN and SYDVKM. CDR3 loop: CASRDLAGGFNNEQFF. For the CDR3, the DNA is TGTGCCAGCAGAGACTTGGCGGGAGGATTCAACAATGAGCAGTTCTTC.

This chain connects TRBV12-5 to TRBJ2-7, with D uncertain. V lost 6 bases and J lost 6, with 12 bases in between. Germline assignment: CDR1 LGHNT and CDR2 FRNRAP. The CDR3 is 12 amino acids. DNA of the CDR3: TGTGCTAGTGGCTCTGACGGCGGCGAGCAGTACTTC. Protein product: CASGSDGGEQYF. The entire variable domain, with the rest obtained from reference TRBV12-5 and TRBJ2-7, is as follows: DARVTQTPRHKVTEMGQEVTMRCQPILGHNTVFWYRQTMMQGLELLAYFRNRAPLDDSGMPKDRFSAEMPDATLATLKIQPSEPRDSAVYFCASGSDGGEQYFGPGTRLTVT.

This rearrangement joins TRBV19 to TRBJ1-4; 8 nucleotides align to TRBD1. Germline V gene sequence: CDR1 LNHDA, CDR2 SQIVND (reference sequence). Germline trimming cut 6 bases from V and 0 bases from J; bases unmatched to any gene: 6. This CDR3 contains 16 residues. This CDR3 is CASSFDRGATNEKLFF. The CDR3 DNA reads TGTGCCAGTAGCTTCGACAGGGGTGCAACTAATGAAAAACTGTTTTTT.

V gene TRBV13 combines with J gene TRBJ2-7; the D gene is possibly TRBD1 (7 bases). The germline V gene has CDR1 PRHDT and CDR2 FYEKMQ (reference sequence). The CDR3 spans 14 residues. V lost 4 bases to trimming and J lost 5 bases, with 15 bases between them. The CDR3 loop reads CASSSRDSLDEQYF. In DNA form, the CDR3 reads TGTGCCAGCAGCTCGCGGGACAGCCTGGACGAGCAGTACTTC.

This chain connects TRBV5-1 to TRBJ2-6, with 7 bases matching TRBD1. The CDR3 is 17 residues long. V was clipped by 0 bases and J by 4 bases; unmatched bases: 7. Germline CDR1 reads SGHRS; CDR2 reads YFSETQ. In DNA, the CDR3 is TGCGCCAGCAGCTTGGGCATTACAGGGGTCGGGGCCAACGTCCTGACTTTC. The encoded protein is CASSLGITGVGANVLTF.

V usage is TRBV12-3 or TRBV12-4 and J usage is TRBJ2-1; D call uncertain. The CDR3 runs 11 residues. Trimming shortened V by 7 bases and J by 6 bases, and 7 bases separated the two germline ends. CDR3 coding DNA: TGTGCCAGCATCCGAGTCAATGAGCAGTTCTTC. This codes for CASIRVNEQFF.

This chain connects TRBV6-4 to TRBJ2-3; TRBD2 matches 7 bases. The CDR3 consists of 15 residues. From germline, CDR1 is MRHNA and CDR2 SNTAGT. Germline trimming cut 6 bases from V and 5 bases from J; bases unmatched to any gene: 11. The CDR3 loop is CASSETSDFGDTQYF. CDR3 in DNA: TGTGCCAGCAGCGAAACTAGCGATTTTGGAGATACGCAGTATTTT.

The chain couples TRBV4-1 to TRBJ1-6; D is possibly TRBD1 (6 bases). CDR3 size: 17 residues. Trimming stripped 4 bases from V and 7 bases from J, with 20 bases between. Germline loops: CDR1 MGHRA, CDR2 YSYEKL. The CDR3 protein is CASSRLGGAFDNSPLHF. The CDR3 DNA reads as TGCGCCAGCAGCCGTCTTGGGGGGGCTTTCGACAATTCACCCCTCCACTTT.

The chain recombines TRBV20-1 with TRBJ1-4, with D uncertain. Germline-derived CDR1 and CDR2 are DFQATT and SNEGSKA (reference sequence). Trimming left V 3 bases short and J 5 bases short, with 4 bases between. The CDR3 has 11 amino acids. The DNA of the CDR3 is TGCAGTGCTAGCGTCAATGAAAAACTGTTTTTT. It specifies CSASVNEKLFF.

Comment on this clone: Other DNA sequences from this sample encode an identical CDR3 as well. The V call is TRBV7-2, the J call TRBJ2-6, with TRBD2 as a possible D gene (6 bases). Trimming removed 5 bases at V and 0 bases at J, with 11 bases between. Germline V gene data show CDR1 as SGHTA and CDR2 as FQGNSA. The CDR3 runs 16 residues. The DNA for the CDR3 is TGTGCCAGCAGCCCGCGAGCGGGCTCTGGGGCCAACGTCCTGACTTTC. Translation: CASSPRAGSGANVLTF.

CDR3 sequence reads: CASSAPGLLSRDTGELFF. DNA for the CDR3: TGTGCCAGCAGCGCACCGGGACTTTTATCCCGGGACACCGGGGAGCTGTTTTTT. This rearrangement joins TRBV5-5 to TRBJ2-2, with D possibly being TRBD2 (6 bases). CDR1 and CDR2 (germline): SGHKS, YYEKEE (reference sequence). The V gene lost 4 bases and the J gene lost 3 bases, with 22 bases spanning the gap. The CDR3 runs 18 residues.

This chain joins TRBV5-6 and TRBJ2-7; maybe TRBD1 (5 bases). The CDR3 is made up of 14 amino acids. The germline CDR1 and CDR2 sequences are SGHDT and YYEEEE. The ends were cut back, 1 base at V and 2 bases at J, with 10 bases in the middle. In nucleotides, the CDR3 is TGTGCCAGCAGCTTGTTTGGCAGGGCCTACGAGCAGTACTTC. This codes for CASSLFGRAYEQYF.

The rearrangement links TRBV27 to TRBJ1-1; 7 bases align to TRBD1. The germline V gene encodes CDR1 MNHEY and CDR2 SMNVEV (reference sequence). The CDR3 contains 15 residues. V was pared by 5 bases and J by 0 bases, with 6 bases of the junction left unmatched. The DNA of the CDR3 is TGTGCCAGCAGTCCGGGACAGTTCATGAACACTGAAGCTTTCTTT. Its protein product is CASSPGQFMNTEAFF.

The V and J genes are TRBV5-4 and TRBJ1-3, with a weak D call TRBD1 (5 bases). Germline V lookup: CDR1 SGHNT, CDR2 YYREEE (reference sequence). V lost 3 bases to trimming and J lost 4 bases, with 14 bases between them. The CDR3 sequence is 15 residues long. The chain's CDR3 is CASSSPGAGGNTIYF. For the CDR3, the DNA is TGTGCCAGCAGCTCCCCTGGGGCAGGCGGAAACACCATATATTTT.

The chain joins TRBV2 to TRBJ2-7, with TRBD1 matching over 8 bases. Germline V CDR1 and CDR2: SNHLY, FYNNEI. The CDR3 is 14 residues long. V lost 6 bases to trimming and J lost 5 bases; unmatched junction nucleotides: 9. The CDR3 here is CASRKEGQAHEQYF. CDR3 nucleotides: TGTGCCAGCAGGAAAGAGGGACAGGCTCACGAGCAGTACTTC.

The chain uses TRBV2 and TRBJ2-1; 12 bases line up with TRBD2. This CDR3 contains 15 residues. V gave up 5 bases and J gave up 3 bases; unmatched junction bases: 2. The germline gives CDR1 SNHLY, CDR2 FYNNEI. The CDR3 loop is CASSSTSGSYNEQFF. The CDR3 bases are TGTGCCAGCAGTTCGACTAGCGGGAGCTACAATGAGCAGTTCTTC.

This clone appeared once. The chain is built from TRBV27 and TRBJ1-1; D perhaps matches TRBD1 (6 bases). V was trimmed by 4 bases and J by 4 bases, leaving 7 bases between them. The CDR3 length is 12 residues. From germline, CDR1 is MNHEY and CDR2 SMNVEV (reference sequence). The CDR3 loop reads CASSSRGTEAFF. DNA for the CDR3: TGTGCCAGCAGTTCCAGGGGCACTGAAGCTTTCTTT.

This sequence joins TRBV30 and TRBJ1-4; a possible D gene is TRBD1 (5 bases). Looked up from germline, CDR1 is GTSNPN and CDR2 is SVGIG (reference sequence). The ends were cut back, 3 bases at V and 4 bases at J, with 12 bases in the middle. CDR3 length equals 14 residues. Written as DNA, the CDR3 is TGTGCCTGGAGCCGCAGGGTCCTTAATGAAAAACTGTTTTTT. Protein product: CAWSRRVLNEKLFF.

This clone is labeled medium-sized. The chain links TRBV18 to TRBJ1-2; no firm D call. CDR1 and CDR2 (germline): KGHSH, LQKENI. V was trimmed by 2 bases and J by 1 base, leaving 5 bases between them. This CDR3 is built from 13 residues. CDR3 protein: CASSPEDNYGYTF. CDR3 bases: TGTGCCAGCTCACCAGAGGATAACTATGGCTACACCTTC.